Sequencing of this TCR beta chain was carried out in a study of monozygotic twins with inflammatory bowel disease. Overall study results and limits: People with IBD had fewer clonotypes in common with others than healthy twins did, especially with disease activity. By inverse Simpson index, TCRbeta diversity was lower in IBD patients than in healthy co-twins.

Comments on this clonotype: What it binds is not known.

Eight cDNA synthesis reactions were run for every sample. During cDNA synthesis, UMIs that each contained a 6-nucleotide sample barcode were added by means of template switching. TCRdb reprocessed the 5' RACE reads, keeping one entry per CDR3 protein, no DNA. This sample contains some 200,000 distinct CDR3 sequences. This receptor was obtained from a human donor with ulcerative colitis or Crohn's disease, or a healthy co-twin of an affected twin (not recorded which). The sequenced material came from blood.

The CDR3 reads CASSSGQGGANTEAFF. The chain combines TRBV5-1 with TRBJ1-1; TCRdb's D call of TRBD1 is untestable without DNA. The CDR3 is 16 amino acids. CDR1 is SGHRS, CDR2 YFSETQ, per germline.